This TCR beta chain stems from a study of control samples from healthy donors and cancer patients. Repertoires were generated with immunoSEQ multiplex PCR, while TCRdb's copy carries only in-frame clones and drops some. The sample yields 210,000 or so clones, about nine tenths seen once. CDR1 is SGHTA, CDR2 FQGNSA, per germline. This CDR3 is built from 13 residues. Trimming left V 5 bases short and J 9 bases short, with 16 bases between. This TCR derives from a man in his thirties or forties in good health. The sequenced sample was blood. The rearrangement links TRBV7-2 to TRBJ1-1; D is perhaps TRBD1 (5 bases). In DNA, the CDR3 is TGTGCCAGCAGCACCCCTCCGGGACCCAAAGCTTTCTTT. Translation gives CASSTPPGPKAFF.